Here is one TCR beta chain with its context. V lost 6 bases to trimming and J lost 5 bases; unmatched junction nucleotides: 9. Per the germline V gene, CDR1 is SNHLY and CDR2 is FYNNEI. The CDR3 is 14 residues long. Source study methods: Amplification of reference gene primers was used by the study to estimate nucleated cell counts. The protocol was immunoSEQ multiplex PCR, while the TCRdb copy is restricted to in-frame clones and leaves out a portion. The DNA was the basis for D and trimming; V, J and clone size are from that table. The sample yields about 240,000 clones, roughly four fifths seen once. These data are taken from a study of blood T cell repertoires in COVID-19. About the research overall: Sites across the United States, Italy and Spain contributed samples from acute and convalescent COVID-19.

This chain connects TRBV2 to TRBJ1-1, with 7 positions matching TRBD1. The sample comprised peripheral blood. The TCR originated in a woman aged 18-29 years with acute or convalescent COVID-19. CDR3 loop: CASRGETGMTEAFF. Here the CDR3 DNA reads TGTGCCAGCAGGGGGGAGACAGGGATGACTGAAGCTTTCTTT.